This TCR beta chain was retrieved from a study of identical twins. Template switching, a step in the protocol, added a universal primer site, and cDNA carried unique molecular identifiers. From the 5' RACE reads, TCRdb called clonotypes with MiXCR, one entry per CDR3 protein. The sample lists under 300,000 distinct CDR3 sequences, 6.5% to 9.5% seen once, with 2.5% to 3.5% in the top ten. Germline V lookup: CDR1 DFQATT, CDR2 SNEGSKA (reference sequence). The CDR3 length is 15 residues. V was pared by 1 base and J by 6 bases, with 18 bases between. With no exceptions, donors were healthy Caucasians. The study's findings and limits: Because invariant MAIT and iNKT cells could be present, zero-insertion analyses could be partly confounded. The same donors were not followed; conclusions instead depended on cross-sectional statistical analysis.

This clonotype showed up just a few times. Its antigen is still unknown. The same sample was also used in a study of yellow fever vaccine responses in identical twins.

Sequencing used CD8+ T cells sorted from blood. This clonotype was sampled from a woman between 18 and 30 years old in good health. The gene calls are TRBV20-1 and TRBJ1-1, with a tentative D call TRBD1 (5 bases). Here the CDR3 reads CSARVRSDTRAEAFF. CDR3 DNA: TGCAGTGCTAGAGTACGAAGCGACACCAGGGCTGAAGCTTTCTTT.